This T cell receptor (beta chain) comes out of a study of T cell repertoires in cytomegalovirus infection (dated by TCRdb to the late 2010s). For context, the study as a whole: The HLA type of each donor mattered for the analysis, because public TCR beta signatures pointed to carriage of CMV infection along with the matching HLA type.

Sequencing instrument: Illumina HiSeq 1500. TCRdb took the public reads, trimmed them with fastp at Q25, ran MiXCR for clone calling and kept in-frame beta chains. Every distinct CDR3 protein forms one entry, paired with its most common genes and DNA. The sample contains under 600,000 distinct CDR3 sequences, about 17% of them found a single time. The ten largest clones represent more than 20% of the sample. This clonotype was seen ten or more times. What this receptor recognizes is not known. The junction departs from the called germline gene at one end, perhaps through a read error. What the research found in general, with its limitations: Carriers of CMV infection plus the relevant HLA type were discriminated by the cumulative frequency of public TCR beta family members in the study cohort and in an independent roughly 400-donor cohort. The ex vivo response was dominated by HLA-C-restricted CMV-specific TCR beta clonotypes, which also provided the single most frequent clonotype in two of eight donors.

The CDR3 starts with the cysteine, ends with the phenylalanine, and has 12 residues. CDR3 DNA only is kept here, 36 bases in frame from base 1. From a lookup of the germline V gene (reference sequence), CDR1 and CDR2 are SEHNR and FQNEAQ. The rearranged chain carries TRBV7-9 and TRBJ2-7, with TRBD2 tentatively as D gene (6 bases match). Sequencing was done on a sample of CD8+ T cells from PBMCs. The TCR comes from a human donor in good health (CMV status not recorded). Some clones in this sample may be carry-over from other donors' samples. This receptor carries the CDR3 CASSLGREVDDF. The nucleotide sequence is given as TGTGCCAGCAGCTTGGGCAGGGAGGTTGACGACTTC.